The next 4 T cell receptor beta chains were all read from a single sample in a study of CD8 T cells in ankylosing spondylitis. Regarding the study as a whole: Seven or eight highly homologous variants formed a TCR beta motif that appeared characteristic of ankylosing spondylitis blood.

MiXCR, applied by TCRdb to the 5' RACE reads, yields one record per CDR3 protein. The table records a few hundred thousand distinct CDR3 sequences, about a fifth of them present only once. These receptors have no identified antigens. The source material was blood, either unsorted or a sorted T cell fraction (not recorded which). These receptors were taken from a male donor with ankylosing spondylitis.

About this clonotype: The conserved closing phenylalanine or tryptophan is absent in this CDR3, likely reflecting a read error. The CDR3 reads CASSSHWNTGELFS. The CDR3 nucleotides read TGTGCCAGCAGCTCCCACTGGAACACCGGGGAGCTGTTTTCT. This chain uses TRBV7-3 with TRBJ2-2; no definite D call. Trimming shortened V by 4 bases and J by 1 base, and 7 bases separated the two germline ends. This CDR3 is built from 14 residues. CDR1 and CDR2 from the germline V gene are SGHTA and FQGTGA.

This clonotype was seen ten or more times. The chain has TRBV4-1 and TRBJ1-5; D is perhaps TRBD1 (5 bases). V was pared by 0 bases and J by 0 bases, with 18 bases between. The CDR3 is made up of 19 amino acids. Germline V gives CDR1 MGHRA, CDR2 YSYEKL. The CDR3 nucleotides read TGCGCCAGCAGCCAAGATCGGGGGACGGCACATTATAGCAATCAGCCCCAGCATTTT. It is translated as CASSQDRGTAHYSNQPQHF.

The chain employs TRBV5-1 and TRBJ2-3, with a weak D call TRBD2 (5 bases). The CDR3 contains 15 residues. Germline V CDR1 and CDR2: SGHRS, YFSETQ. V shed 0 bases and J shed 1 base, with 9 bases lying between them. In DNA, the CDR3 is TGCGCCAGCAGCTTGGCTCTTAGCGGCACAGATACGCAGTATTTT. It is translated as CASSLALSGTDTQYF.

This clonotype was recorded only once. The chain is built from TRBV9 and TRBJ2-7, with D perhaps given as TRBD1 or TRBD2 (6 bases each). There are 14 residues in the CDR3. Germline CDR1 and CDR2: SGDLS and YYNGEE. V lost 0 bases and J lost 4, with 11 bases in between. The CDR3 DNA is TGTGCCAGCAGCGTAGCAGGGGCGGGATACGAGCAGTACTTC. Translation: CASSVAGAGYEQYF. Looking up the rest from reference TRBV9 and TRBJ2-7 gives the full variable domain: DSGVTQTPKHLITATGQRVTLRCSPRSGDLSVYWYQQSLDQGLQFLIQYYNGEERAKGNILERFSAQQFPDLHSELNLSSLELGDSALYFCASSVAGAGYEQYFGPGTRLTVT.